This T cell receptor beta chain was found in a study of T-cell memory formation after mild COVID-19. For the study at large: Largely, TCR clusters stayed within a single donor. Study-wide points: CD4+ bias marked clones expanding day 15 to 37, unlike balanced contracting clones. Within pre-infection memory, some responding clones were found, suggesting cross-reactive memory joined.

It was 5'RACE with constant-segment primers that produced the TCR alpha and TCR beta cDNA libraries, which carried sample barcodes and UMIs. Using its own MiXCR run on the 5' RACE reads, TCRdb lists one record per CDR3 protein. The table lists around 310,000 distinct CDR3 sequences, approximately 22% of them singletons. In regard to this clonotype: Its antigen remains unidentified.

The germline CDR1 and CDR2 sequences are LNHDA and SQIVND (reference sequence). V trimming: 6 bases; J trimming: 5 bases; junction bases outside the gene matches: 11. The CDR3 runs 15 residues. This receptor was identified in a man aged 18 to 35 who had mild COVID-19 (a few samples of this study predate the infection). Cell type and time point are not known. The sample comprised PBMCs or a T cell subset sorted from them (not recorded which). The gene calls are TRBV19 and TRBJ1-2, with 8 nucleotides matching TRBD1. CDR3 protein: CASSETGTGLYGYTF. CDR3 in DNA: TGTGCCAGTAGCGAAACTGGGACAGGCCTTTATGGCTACACCTTC.